This T cell receptor beta chain was profiled in a study of T cell repertoires in cytomegalovirus infection. Study as a whole: TCR beta signatures that were public indicated CMV infection and matching HLA type. Study-wide points: There were HLA-C-restricted CMV-specific TCR beta clonotypes dominating the ex vivo response.

In regard to this clonotype: Its antigen is not identified.

TCRdb independently ran MiXCR on the reads; one entry per CDR3 protein. Of 100,000 to 150,000 distinct CDR3 sequences in the sample, more than 20% were seen once. The CDR3 extends over 15 amino acids. V was shortened by 2 bases and J by 1 base, with 11 bases between the two germline ends. Looked up from germline, CDR1 is SGHNT and CDR2 is YENEEA. This clonotype was sampled from a human donor in good health (CMV status not recorded). Some clones in this sample may be carry-over from other donors' samples. This sequence joins TRBV11-3 and TRBJ1-1; TRBD1 is a possible D gene (5 bases). Sequencing input: PBMCs, sequenced either directly or after in vitro stimulation (not recorded which). The CDR3 region has the DNA TGTGCCAGCAGCTTACGCAGGGTCACGAACACTGAAGCTTTCTTT. Protein product: CASSLRRVTNTEAFF.